These T cell receptor beta chains were read from a single sample in a study of cytomegalovirus exposure and HLA in healthy donors. Only in-frame clones appear in the TCRdb table, and some are missing; sequencing was by immunoSEQ multiplex PCR. The sample yields around 150,000 clones, more than 75% seen once. Sequencing input: PBMCs. All receptors derive from a girl aged 2-10 years in good health and CMV-seropositive. Each CDR3 is given with its conserved first and last residue. The order of the fields is clone size, D gene, J gene, V gene, CDR3 protein, CDR3 DNA. A D gene is named only where the DNA matches it firmly. Clone size is shown for a subset of rows, as once, few, many or a class of expanded clone.

clone size: -; D gene: TRBD1; J gene: TRBJ2-2; V gene: TRBV5-1; CDR3 protein: CASSSGQGANTGELFF; CDR3 DNA: TGCGCCAGCAGCTCGGGACAGGGTGCGAACACCGGGGAGCTGTTTTTT
clone size: few; D gene: TRBD2; J gene: TRBJ2-1; V gene: TRBV4-2; CDR3 protein: CASSQGLADYNEQFF; CDR3 DNA: TGTGCCAGCAGCCAAGGACTAGCGGATTACAATGAGCAGTTCTTC
clone size: -; D gene: -; J gene: TRBJ1-1; V gene: TRBV2; CDR3 protein: CASRRRLDTEAFF; CDR3 DNA: TGTGCCAGCAGACGGAGGTTGGACACTGAAGCTTTCTTT
clone size: few; D gene: -; J gene: TRBJ1-3; V gene: TRBV5-6; CDR3 protein: CASNRDASGANTIYF; CDR3 DNA: TGTGCCAGCAACAGGGATGCCTCAGGGGCAAACACCATATATTTT
clone size: -; D gene: TRBD1; J gene: TRBJ1-2; V gene: TRBV4-1; CDR3 protein: CASSQLTGGTYGYTF; CDR3 DNA: TGCGCCAGCAGCCAACTTACAGGGGGAACCTATGGCTACACCTTC
clone size: -; D gene: -; J gene: TRBJ2-5; V gene: TRBV14; CDR3 protein: CASSVGGIQETQYF; CDR3 DNA: TGTGCCAGCAGCGTGGGGGGTATACAAGAGACCCAGTACTTC
clone size: -; D gene: -; J gene: TRBJ1-5; V gene: TRBV28; CDR3 protein: CASTNGGGYQPQHF; CDR3 DNA: TGTGCCAGCACCAACGGGGGGGGATATCAGCCCCAGCATTTT
clone size: -; D gene: TRBD1; J gene: TRBJ1-5; V gene: TRBV7-9; CDR3 protein: CASSLVTGKEGNQPQHF; CDR3 DNA: TGTGCCAGCAGCTTAGTGACAGGGAAGGAGGGCAATCAGCCCCAGCATTTT
clone size: few; D gene: TRBD2; J gene: TRBJ2-1; V gene: TRBV25-1; CDR3 protein: CASSELAGGYNEQFF; CDR3 DNA: TGTGCCAGCAGTGAATTAGCGGGAGGGTACAATGAGCAGTTCTTC
clone size: once; D gene: -; J gene: TRBJ1-4; V gene: TRBV7-9; CDR3 protein: CASSPGGPRGEKLFF; CDR3 DNA: TGTGCCAGCAGCCCCGGGGGGCCCCGAGGGGAAAAACTGTTTTTT
clone size: -; D gene: TRBD1; J gene: TRBJ2-3; V gene: TRBV5-4; CDR3 protein: CASSGPGGERTDTQYF; CDR3 DNA: TGTGCCAGCAGCGGACCAGGGGGCGAACGCACAGATACGCAGTATTTT
clone size: -; D gene: -; J gene: TRBJ2-3; V gene: TRBV5-4; CDR3 protein: CASSPLFASGTDTQYF; CDR3 DNA: TGTGCCAGCTCTCCCTTATTTGCTAGCGGCACAGATACGCAGTATTTT
clone size: -; D gene: -; J gene: TRBJ2-5; V gene: TRBV30; CDR3 protein: CAWSVRGETQYF; CDR3 DNA: TGTGCCTGGAGTGTACGGGGAGAGACCCAGTACTTC
clone size: -; D gene: TRBD2; J gene: TRBJ2-2; V gene: TRBV4-2; CDR3 protein: CASSLESSGSGNTGELFF; CDR3 DNA: TGTGCCAGCAGCCTCGAAAGTAGCGGGAGTGGAAACACCGGGGAGCTGTTTTTT
clone size: -; D gene: TRBD2; J gene: TRBJ2-1; V gene: TRBV30; CDR3 protein: CAWSVLAGGPDEQFF; CDR3 DNA: TGTGCCTGGAGTGTACTCGCGGGAGGGCCCGACGAGCAGTTCTTC
clone size: -; D gene: -; J gene: TRBJ2-1; V gene: TRBV13; CDR3 protein: CASSTGILYNEQFF; CDR3 DNA: TGTGCCAGCAGCACCGGGATCCTCTACAATGAGCAGTTCTTC
clone size: -; D gene: -; J gene: TRBJ2-1; V gene: TRBV30; CDR3 protein: CAWSVASEYNEQFF; CDR3 DNA: TGTGCCTGGAGTGTGGCTAGCGAATACAATGAGCAGTTCTTC
clone size: few; D gene: -; J gene: TRBJ1-5; V gene: TRBV6-1; CDR3 protein: CASNRDNVQPQHF; CDR3 DNA: TGTGCCAGCAACCGGGACAACGTCCAGCCCCAGCATTTT
clone size: -; D gene: -; J gene: TRBJ2-2; V gene: TRBV28; CDR3 protein: CASSLRTGELFF; CDR3 DNA: TGTGCCAGCAGTCTACGCACCGGGGAGCTGTTTTTT
clone size: -; D gene: -; J gene: TRBJ1-3; V gene: TRBV6-1; CDR3 protein: CASSEAEDPPRNTIYF; CDR3 DNA: TGTGCCAGCAGTGAAGCTGAGGATCCACCTCGAAACACCATATATTTT
clone size: -; D gene: -; J gene: TRBJ1-1; V gene: TRBV29-1; CDR3 protein: CSAQNTEAFF; CDR3 DNA: TGCAGCGCCCAAAACACTGAAGCTTTCTTT
clone size: -; D gene: -; J gene: TRBJ1-5; V gene: TRBV27; CDR3 protein: CASSLRPPLYSNQPQHF; CDR3 DNA: TGTGCCAGCAGTCTACGTCCTCCCCTTTATAGCAATCAGCCCCAGCATTTT
clone size: -; D gene: TRBD1; J gene: TRBJ1-5; V gene: TRBV6-5; CDR3 protein: CASSRGTGDNQPQHF; CDR3 DNA: TGTGCCAGCAGTCGGGGGACAGGGGACAATCAGCCCCAGCATTTT
clone size: -; D gene: TRBD2; J gene: TRBJ2-5; V gene: TRBV9; CDR3 protein: CASSVYSSGRLETQYF; CDR3 DNA: TGTGCCAGCAGCGTATATTCTAGCGGGAGATTAGAGACCCAGTACTTC
clone size: -; D gene: TRBD1; J gene: TRBJ2-7; V gene: TRBV27; CDR3 protein: CASSLNPQGRYEQYF; CDR3 DNA: TGTGCCAGCAGTTTAAATCCACAGGGGCGCTACGAGCAGTACTTC
clone size: -; D gene: -; J gene: TRBJ2-1; V gene: TRBV25-1; CDR3 protein: CASSMGQTYNEQFF; CDR3 DNA: TGTGCCAGCAGCATGGGACAAACCTACAATGAGCAGTTCTTC
clone size: medium-sized; D gene: TRBD1; J gene: TRBJ2-2; V gene: TRBV10-3; CDR3 protein: CAIRIPDRDTGELFF; CDR3 DNA: TGTGCCATCAGGATCCCAGACAGGGACACCGGGGAGCTGTTTTTT